These 16 T cell receptor beta chains share one sample of origin, sequenced in a study of regulatory T cells in long-lasting Graves disease. This sample's time point: persistent/refractory GD, antithyroid drugs over 5 years with positive TRAb. Isolated PBMC RNA provided the starting material for the TCR library. Building the TCR beta libraries relied on iRepertoire HTBI primers, and CDR3 regions underwent Arm-PCR. TCRdb passed the multiplex PCR reads through MiXCR, listing each CDR3 protein once. The table records 350,000 to 500,000 distinct CDR3 sequences, around 20% of them present only once. The specimen comprised peripheral blood mononuclear cells (PBMCs), sampled when the disease was refractory, from a patient treated with antithyroid drugs. The receptor set was obtained from a female donor with Graves disease.

This clonotype has at least ten counts. J is TRBJ2-7 and V is TRBV13; 14 bases map to TRBD2. Germline CDR1 PRHDT, CDR2 FYEKMQ (reference sequence). The V gene end was trimmed by 4 bases and the J gene end by 4 bases; junction bases not matched to a gene: 3. This CDR3 spans 15 amino acids. In nucleotides, the CDR3 is TGTGCCAGCAGCTCGGGACTAGCGGGAGCGTACGAGCAGTACTTC. Residues: CASSSGLAGAYEQYF.

This clonotype was seen a few times. The CDR3, as DNA: TGTGCCAGCAGCCGGGCCTTCGAAGGGAGCCGAAACATTCAGTACTTC. Protein sequence: CASSRAFEGSRNIQYF. V gene TRBV5-5 combines with J gene TRBJ2-4; D may be TRBD2 (5 bases). CDR1 and CDR2 (germline): SGHKS, YYEKEE (reference sequence). V lost 4 bases to trimming and J lost 6 bases, with 20 bases between them. CDR3 length: 16 residues.

This chain links TRBV5-1 with TRBJ2-7; TRBD1 might be the D (6 bases). The V and J ends lost 5 bases and 4 bases respectively, with 22 bases between them. Looked up from germline, CDR1 is SGHRS and CDR2 is YFSETQ. CDR3 length equals 16 residues. The CDR3 nucleotides are TGCGCCAGCAGAATGGAAGAGCAGGGGCTCATTTACGAGCAGTACTTC. Its protein is CASRMEEQGLIYEQYF. The entire variable domain, with the rest obtained from reference TRBV5-1 and TRBJ2-7, is as follows: KAGVTQTPRYLIKTRGQQVTLSCSPISGHRSVSWYQQTPGQGLQFLFEYFSETQRNKGNFPGRFSGRQFSNSRSEMNVSTLELGDSALYLCASRMEEQGLIYEQYFGPGTRLTVT.

The table lists this clonotype with many counts. The V gene is TRBV6-1, the J gene TRBJ1-2; D uncertain. The CDR3 is 15 residues long. The germline V gene encodes CDR1 MNHNS and CDR2 SASEGT. Trimming removed 10 bases from V and 5 bases from J, with 23 bases in between. CDR3 sequence reads: CATGAWQKITYGYTF. CDR3 DNA sequence: TGTGCCACCGGTGCTTGGCAAAAAATTACTTATGGCTACACCTTC.

The chain carries TRBV25-1 and TRBJ1-3; weak D call: TRBD1 (5 bases). CDR1 is MGHDK and CDR2 is SYGVNS in the germline V gene. This CDR3 is built from 15 residues. V lost 1 base and J 0 bases, leaving 7 bases between the germline ends. In nucleotides, the CDR3 is TGTGCCAGCAGTGAATTGGGGACCTCTGGAAACACCATATATTTT. As protein: CASSELGTSGNTIYF.

About this clonotype itself: A read error may explain this, as a much larger clone is one base away. This chain joins TRBV6-5 and TRBJ2-7; D possibly corresponds to TRBD1 (6 bases). This CDR3 is 14 amino acids long. Germline CDR1 and CDR2: MNHEY and SVGAGI. CDR3 bases: TGTGCCAGCAGTTATGGGGGCGTGAAGGACGAGCGGTACTTC. Its protein product is CASSYGGVKDERYF.

This clonotype was recorded a few times. CDR3: CASSTLGLAFNTGELFF. In DNA, the CDR3 is TGTGCCAGTAGTACCCTGGGGCTAGCGTTTAACACCGGGGAGCTGTTTTTT. The J gene is TRBJ2-2, the V gene TRBV19; TRBD2 might be the D (6 bases). The germline CDR1 and CDR2 sequences are LNHDA and SQIVND (reference sequence). CDR3 length: 17 residues. Trimming removed 4 bases at V and 2 bases at J, with 17 bases between.

The sample holds many counts of this clonotype. This chain joins TRBV30 and TRBJ1-1; D is possibly TRBD1 (5 bases). CDR1 is GTSNPN and CDR2 is SVGIG in the germline V gene (reference sequence). This CDR3 spans 13 amino acids. Between the trimmed V and J ends, which lost 3 bases and 0 bases, there was a span of 8 bases. This CDR3 is CAWSGGMNTEAFF. The CDR3 bases are TGTGCCTGGAGCGGGGGTATGAACACTGAAGCTTTCTTT.

The chain carries TRBV7-2 and TRBJ2-2, with 9 bases aligning to TRBD2. With 5 bases clipped from V and 4 bases from J, the junction kept 11 bases outside the gene matches. Per germline, CDR1 SGHTA and CDR2 FQGNSA. The CDR3 runs to 17 residues. Here the CDR3 reads CASSPRGLAGTTGELFF. DNA of the CDR3: TGTGCCAGCAGCCCGAGGGGCCTAGCGGGAACCACCGGGGAGCTGTTTTTT.

The chain links TRBV2 to TRBJ2-1, with a weak D call TRBD2 (6 bases). The germline gives CDR1 SNHLY, CDR2 FYNNEI. Trimming removed 6 bases at V and 6 bases at J, with 15 bases between. The CDR3 contains 14 residues. CDR3 region: CASRGRASANEQFF. The CDR3 coding sequence is TGTGCCAGCAGGGGGCGGGCTAGCGCCAATGAGCAGTTCTTC.

This clonotype appeared many times. J is TRBJ2-5 and V is TRBV19, with D hard to call. There are 13 residues in the CDR3. Trimming removed 4 bases at V and 5 bases at J, with 11 bases between. In germline, CDR1 is LNHDA, CDR2 SQIVND (reference sequence). The CDR3 DNA follows: TGTGCCAGTAGTAGGCGCCCTGAGGAGACCCAGTACTTC. Protein product: CASSRRPEETQYF. The full variable domain, with the rest looked up from reference TRBV19 and TRBJ2-5, is DGGITQSPKYLFRKEGQNVTLSCEQNLNHDAMYWYRQDPGQGLRLIYYSQIVNDFQKGDIAEGYSVSREKKESFPLTVTSAQKNPTAFYLCASSRRPEETQYFGPGTRLLVL.

This clonotype was seen a few times. V usage is TRBV29-1 and J usage is TRBJ1-1, with no clear D. CDR3 length: 14 amino acids. V lost 6 bases to trimming and J lost 5 bases, with 19 bases between them. Germline V gives CDR1 SQVTM, CDR2 ANQGSEA. The CDR3 DNA reads TGCAGCGTCCCCGATACTGCCTTCGTGACTGAAGCTTTCTTT. It is translated as CSVPDTAFVTEAFF. The full variable domain, its missing parts supplied by reference TRBV29-1 and TRBJ1-1, is SAVISQKPSRDICQRGTSLTIQCQVDSQVTMMFWYRQQPGQSLTLIATANQGSEATYESGFVIDKFPISRPNLTFSTLTVSNMSPEDSSIYLCSVPDTAFVTEAFFGQGTRLTVV.

In this sample, this clonotype turned up once. The chain joins TRBV28 to TRBJ2-2; no clear D gene. The CDR3 runs 15 residues. V was cut by 7 bases and J by 3 bases, with 15 bases left in between. The germline V gene encodes CDR1 MDHEN and CDR2 SYDVKM. The CDR3 sequence is CASTVRAPDTGELFF. CDR3 bases: TGTGCCAGCACCGTCCGGGCCCCGGACACCGGGGAGCTGTTTTTT.

This clonotype was detected ten times or more. The chain couples TRBV5-1 to TRBJ1-1, with D possibly TRBD1 on 6 matching bases. Germline V gene lookup returns CDR1 SGHRS and CDR2 YFSETQ. This CDR3 is 15 amino acids long. V lost 0 bases, J lost 5 bases, and 14 bases lay in between. The CDR3 here is CASSLVGQRGTEAFF. The CDR3 region has the DNA TGCGCCAGCAGCTTGGTGGGACAAAGGGGGACTGAAGCTTTCTTT.

Many counts were recorded for this clonotype. The chain is built from TRBV28 and TRBJ1-2; weak D call: TRBD1 (6 bases). CDR1 is MDHEN, CDR2 SYDVKM, per germline. This CDR3 comprises 15 residues. The V gene lost 4 bases and the J gene lost 2 bases, with 14 bases spanning the gap. This chain's CDR3 is CASSSQGGVNYGYTF. CDR3 coding DNA: TGTGCCAGCAGTTCACAGGGCGGAGTCAACTATGGCTACACCTTC.

About this clonotype: A read error may be the cause here, since a much bigger clone is one base away. This rearrangement joins TRBV3-1 to TRBJ2-5; D is unclear. V gave up 1 base and J gave up 5 bases, with 11 bases separating them. The germline V gene has CDR1 LGHDT and CDR2 YNNKEL (reference sequence). The CDR3 runs to 14 residues. The CDR3 reads CASSQVRALETQYF. CDR3 in DNA: TGTGCCAGCAGCCAAGTAAGAGCTCTTGAGACCCAGTACTTC.